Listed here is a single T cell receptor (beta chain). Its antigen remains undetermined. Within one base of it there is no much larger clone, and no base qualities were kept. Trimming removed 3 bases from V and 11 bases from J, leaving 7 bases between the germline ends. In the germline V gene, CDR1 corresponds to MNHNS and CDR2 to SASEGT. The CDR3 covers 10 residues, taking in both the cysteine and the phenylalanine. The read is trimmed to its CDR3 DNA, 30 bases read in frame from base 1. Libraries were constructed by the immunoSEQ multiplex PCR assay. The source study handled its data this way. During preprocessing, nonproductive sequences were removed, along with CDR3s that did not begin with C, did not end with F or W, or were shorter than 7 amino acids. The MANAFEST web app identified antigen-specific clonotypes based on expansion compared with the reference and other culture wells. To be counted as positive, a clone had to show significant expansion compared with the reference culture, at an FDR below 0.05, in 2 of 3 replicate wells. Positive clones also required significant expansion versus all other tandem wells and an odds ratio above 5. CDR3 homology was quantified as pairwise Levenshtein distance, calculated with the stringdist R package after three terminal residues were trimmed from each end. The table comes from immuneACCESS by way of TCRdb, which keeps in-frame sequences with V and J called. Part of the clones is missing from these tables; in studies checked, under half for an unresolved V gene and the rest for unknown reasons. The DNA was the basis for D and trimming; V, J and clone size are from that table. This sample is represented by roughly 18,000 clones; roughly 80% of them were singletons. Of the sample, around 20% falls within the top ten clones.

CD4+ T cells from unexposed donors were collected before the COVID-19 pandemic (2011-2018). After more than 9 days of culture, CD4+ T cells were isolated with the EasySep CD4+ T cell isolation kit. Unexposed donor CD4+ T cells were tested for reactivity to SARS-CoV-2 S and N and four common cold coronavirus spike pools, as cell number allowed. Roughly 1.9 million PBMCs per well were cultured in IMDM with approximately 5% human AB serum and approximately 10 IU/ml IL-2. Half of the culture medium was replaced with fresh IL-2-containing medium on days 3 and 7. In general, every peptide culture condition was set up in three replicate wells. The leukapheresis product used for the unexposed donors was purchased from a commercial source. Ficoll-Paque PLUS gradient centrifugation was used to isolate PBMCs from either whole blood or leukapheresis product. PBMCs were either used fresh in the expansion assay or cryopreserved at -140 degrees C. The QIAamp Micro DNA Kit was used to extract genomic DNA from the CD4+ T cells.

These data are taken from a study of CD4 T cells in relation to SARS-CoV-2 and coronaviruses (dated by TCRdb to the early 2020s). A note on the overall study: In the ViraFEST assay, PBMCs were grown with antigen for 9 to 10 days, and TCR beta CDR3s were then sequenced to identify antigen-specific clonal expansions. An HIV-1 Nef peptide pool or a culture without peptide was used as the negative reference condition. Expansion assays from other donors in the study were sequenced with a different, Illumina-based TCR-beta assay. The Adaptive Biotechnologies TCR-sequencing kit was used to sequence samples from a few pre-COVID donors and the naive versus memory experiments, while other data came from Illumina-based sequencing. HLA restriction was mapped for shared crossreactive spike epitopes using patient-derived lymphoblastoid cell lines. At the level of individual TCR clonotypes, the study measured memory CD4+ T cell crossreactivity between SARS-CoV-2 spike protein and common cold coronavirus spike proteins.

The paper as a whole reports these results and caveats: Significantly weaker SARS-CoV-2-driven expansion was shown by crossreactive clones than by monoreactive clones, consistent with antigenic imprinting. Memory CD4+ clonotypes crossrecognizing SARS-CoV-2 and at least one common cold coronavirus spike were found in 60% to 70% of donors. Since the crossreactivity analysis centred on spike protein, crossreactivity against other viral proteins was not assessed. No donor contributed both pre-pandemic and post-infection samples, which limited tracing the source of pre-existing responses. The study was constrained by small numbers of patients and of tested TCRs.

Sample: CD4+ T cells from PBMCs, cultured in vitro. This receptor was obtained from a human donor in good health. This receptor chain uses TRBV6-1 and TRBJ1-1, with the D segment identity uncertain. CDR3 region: CASSELSAFF. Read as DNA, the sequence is TGTGCCAGCAGTGAGCTTAGCGCTTTCTTT.